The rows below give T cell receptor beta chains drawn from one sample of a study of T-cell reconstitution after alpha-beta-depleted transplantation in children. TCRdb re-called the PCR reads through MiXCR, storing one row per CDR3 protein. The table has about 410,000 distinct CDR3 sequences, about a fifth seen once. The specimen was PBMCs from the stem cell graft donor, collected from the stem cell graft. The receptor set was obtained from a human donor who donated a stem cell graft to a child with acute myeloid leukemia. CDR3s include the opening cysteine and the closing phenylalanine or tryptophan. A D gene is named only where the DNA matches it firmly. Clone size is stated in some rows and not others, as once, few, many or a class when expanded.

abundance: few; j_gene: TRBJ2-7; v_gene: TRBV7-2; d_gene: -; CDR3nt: TGTGCCAGCAGCCCCCGGACAGTCTACGAGCAGTACTTC; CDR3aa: CASSPRTVYEQYF
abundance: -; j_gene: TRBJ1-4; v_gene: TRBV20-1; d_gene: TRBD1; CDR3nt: TGCAGTGCAAGAATTCACCGGGACAGTAATGAAAAACTGTTTTTT; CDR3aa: CSARIHRDSNEKLFF
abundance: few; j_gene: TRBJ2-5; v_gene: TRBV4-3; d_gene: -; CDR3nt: TGCGCCAGCAGCCAAGAGGGAACCCGCGTGGAGACCCAGTACTTC; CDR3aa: CASSQEGTRVETQYF
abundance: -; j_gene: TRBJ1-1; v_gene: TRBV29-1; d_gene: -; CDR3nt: TGCAGCGTTGAGGTGGGAAGGGACACTGAAGCTTTCTTT; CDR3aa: CSVEVGRDTEAFF
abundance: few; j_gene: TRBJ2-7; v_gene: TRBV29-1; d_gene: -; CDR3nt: TGCAGCGTTTGGGACGGAGCACGCGAGCAGTACTTC; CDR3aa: CSVWDGAREQYF
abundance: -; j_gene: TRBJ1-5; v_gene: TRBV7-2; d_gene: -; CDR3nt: TGTGCCAGCAGCCGCCAAAACGATCAGCCCCAGCATTTT; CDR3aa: CASSRQNDQPQHF
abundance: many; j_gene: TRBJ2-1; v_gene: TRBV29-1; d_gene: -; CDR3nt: TGCAGCGTTTCCTTGGGACACAGCTCCTACAATGAGCAGTTCTTC; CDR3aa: CSVSLGHSSYNEQFF
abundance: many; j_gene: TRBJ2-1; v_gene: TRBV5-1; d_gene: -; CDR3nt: TGCGCCAGCAGCTTGGCGGACAATGAGCAGTTCTTC; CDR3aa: CASSLADNEQFF
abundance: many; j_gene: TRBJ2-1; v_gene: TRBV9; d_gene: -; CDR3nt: TGTGCCAGCAGCGTAACCTCCTCCTACAATGAGCAGTTCTTC; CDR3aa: CASSVTSSYNEQFF
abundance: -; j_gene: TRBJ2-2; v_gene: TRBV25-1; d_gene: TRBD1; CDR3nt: TGTGCCAGCAGTGAAATAACAGGGGGCACGAACACCGGGGAGCTGTTTTTT; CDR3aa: CASSEITGGTNTGELFF
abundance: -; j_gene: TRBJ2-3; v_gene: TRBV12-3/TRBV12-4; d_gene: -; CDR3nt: TGTGCCAGCAGGCCTCCCGGGAGAGGCGCAGATACGCAGTATTTT; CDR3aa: CASRPPGRGADTQYF
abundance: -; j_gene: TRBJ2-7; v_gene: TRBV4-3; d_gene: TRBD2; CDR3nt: TGCGCCAGCAGCCAAGAGTCTAGCGGGACCTACGAGCAGTACTTC; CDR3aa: CASSQESSGTYEQYF
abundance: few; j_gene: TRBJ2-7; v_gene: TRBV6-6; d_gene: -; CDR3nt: TGTGCCAGCATAAGCCGAACCTACGAGCAGTACTTC; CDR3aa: CASISRTYEQYF
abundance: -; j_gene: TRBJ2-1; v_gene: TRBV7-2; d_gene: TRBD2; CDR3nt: TGTGCCAGCAGCTTGGGCGGGAGGTATCCCCACAATGAGCAGTTCTTC; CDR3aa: CASSLGGRYPHNEQFF
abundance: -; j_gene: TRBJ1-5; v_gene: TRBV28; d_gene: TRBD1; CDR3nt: TGTGCCAGCAGTCTTCACAGGGGTGGACAGCCCCAGCATTTT; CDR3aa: CASSLHRGGQPQHF
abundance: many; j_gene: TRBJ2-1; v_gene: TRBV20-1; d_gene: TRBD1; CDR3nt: TGCAGTGCTAGAAAACAGGGGGGCAATGAGCAGTTCTTC; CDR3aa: CSARKQGGNEQFF
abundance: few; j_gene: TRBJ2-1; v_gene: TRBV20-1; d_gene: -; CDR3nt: TGCAGTGCTTATAGCGAGACACCAAAGGTTTGGAATGAGCAGTTCTTC; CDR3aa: CSAYSETPKVWNEQFF
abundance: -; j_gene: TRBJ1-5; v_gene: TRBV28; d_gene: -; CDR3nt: TGTGCCAGCAGTGCCGGTGTATTGAATCAGCCCCAGCATTTT; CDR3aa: CASSAGVLNQPQHF
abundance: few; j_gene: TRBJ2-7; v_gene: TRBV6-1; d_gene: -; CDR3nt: TGTGCCACGGCACCGGGGCCCGGGAGCTACGAGCAGTACTTC; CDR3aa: CATAPGPGSYEQYF
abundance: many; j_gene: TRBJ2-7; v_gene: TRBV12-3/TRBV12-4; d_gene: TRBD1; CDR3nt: TGTGCCAGCAGTAGCACAGGGGGCGGTCGCGAGCAGTACTTC; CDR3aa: CASSSTGGGREQYF
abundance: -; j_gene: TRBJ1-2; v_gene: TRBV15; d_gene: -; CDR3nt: TGTGCCACCAGCAGGAACAGGGAACTTAACTATGGCTACACCTTC; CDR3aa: CATSRNRELNYGYTF
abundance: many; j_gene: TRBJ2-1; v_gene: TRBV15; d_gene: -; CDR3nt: TGTGCCACCAGCAGAACAGGACAGGGAGGGAAATCCTACAATGAGCAGTTCTTC; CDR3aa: CATSRTGQGGKSYNEQFF
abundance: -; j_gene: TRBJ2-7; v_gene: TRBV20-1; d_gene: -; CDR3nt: TGCAGTGCTGACCTCGAACTACTAGCAGTTTACGAGCAGTACTTC; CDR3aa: CSADLELLAVYEQYF
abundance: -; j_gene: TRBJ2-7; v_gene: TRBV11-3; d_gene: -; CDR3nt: TGTGCCAGCAGCCCGAGGGACATTTACGAGCAGTACTTC; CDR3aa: CASSPRDIYEQYF
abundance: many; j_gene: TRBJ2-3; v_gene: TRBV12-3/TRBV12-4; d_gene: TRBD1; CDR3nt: TGTGCCAGCAGACTACAGGGGAGCACAGATACGCAGTATTTT; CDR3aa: CASRLQGSTDTQYF
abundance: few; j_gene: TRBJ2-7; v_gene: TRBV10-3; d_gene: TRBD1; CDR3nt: TGTGCCATCAGTGAGTCTCCAGGGGGCTACGAGCAGTACTTC; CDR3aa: CAISESPGGYEQYF
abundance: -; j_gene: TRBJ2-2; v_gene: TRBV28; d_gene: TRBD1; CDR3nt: TGTGCCAGCAGTTTGGTTTCGACAGGGGGGCCCGGGGAGCTGTTTTTT; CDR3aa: CASSLVSTGGPGELFF
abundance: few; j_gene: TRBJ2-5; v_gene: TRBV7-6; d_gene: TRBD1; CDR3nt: TGTGCCAGCAGCCCCTCCCTGGGGGACAGCCTCCAAGAGACCCAGTACTTC; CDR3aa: CASSPSLGDSLQETQYF
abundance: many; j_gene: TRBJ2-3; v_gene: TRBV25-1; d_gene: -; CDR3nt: TGTGCCAGCAGTGAATATATAAGGGCTCCGACTACCACAGATACGCAGTATTTT; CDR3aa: CASSEYIRAPTTTDTQYF
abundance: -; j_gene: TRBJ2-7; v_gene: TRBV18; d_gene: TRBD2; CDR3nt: TGTGCCAGCTCGAAAGCCGGGGAGGGGATCTACGAGCAGTACTTC; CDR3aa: CASSKAGEGIYEQYF
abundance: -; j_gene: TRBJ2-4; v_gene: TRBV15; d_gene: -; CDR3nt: TGTGCCACCAGCAGAGATAGTTTCTCCAAAAACATTCAGTACTTC; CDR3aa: CATSRDSFSKNIQYF
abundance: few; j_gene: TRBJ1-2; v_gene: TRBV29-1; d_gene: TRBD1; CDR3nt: TGCAGCGTTTCCATCGGGACAGACTATGGCTACACCTTC; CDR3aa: CSVSIGTDYGYTF
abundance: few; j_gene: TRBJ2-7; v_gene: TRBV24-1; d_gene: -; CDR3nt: TGTGCCACCAGTGAGATACGGGAGCAGTACTTC; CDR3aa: CATSEIREQYF
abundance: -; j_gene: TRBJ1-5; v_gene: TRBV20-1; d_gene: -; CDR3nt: TGCAGTGCTAGAGATCCAGCGGGGCAGCCCCAGCATTTT; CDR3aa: CSARDPAGQPQHF
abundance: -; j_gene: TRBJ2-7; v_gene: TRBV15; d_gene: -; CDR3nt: TGTGCCACCAGCAGAGATGGGGGTCAATCCTACGAGCAGTACTTC; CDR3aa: CATSRDGGQSYEQYF
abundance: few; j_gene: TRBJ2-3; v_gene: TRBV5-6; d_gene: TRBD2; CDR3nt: TGTGCCAGCAGCATACCCCGGGACTATGGCACAGATACGCAGTATTTT; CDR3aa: CASSIPRDYGTDTQYF
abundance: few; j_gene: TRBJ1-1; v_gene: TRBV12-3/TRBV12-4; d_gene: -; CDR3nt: TGTGCCAGCAGTTCCGACGAACGCAGTGAAGCTTTCTTT; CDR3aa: CASSSDERSEAFF
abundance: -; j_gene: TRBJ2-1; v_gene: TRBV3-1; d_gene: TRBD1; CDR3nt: TGTGCCAGCAAGGGACAGGCTTACAATGAGCAGTTCTTC; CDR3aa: CASKGQAYNEQFF